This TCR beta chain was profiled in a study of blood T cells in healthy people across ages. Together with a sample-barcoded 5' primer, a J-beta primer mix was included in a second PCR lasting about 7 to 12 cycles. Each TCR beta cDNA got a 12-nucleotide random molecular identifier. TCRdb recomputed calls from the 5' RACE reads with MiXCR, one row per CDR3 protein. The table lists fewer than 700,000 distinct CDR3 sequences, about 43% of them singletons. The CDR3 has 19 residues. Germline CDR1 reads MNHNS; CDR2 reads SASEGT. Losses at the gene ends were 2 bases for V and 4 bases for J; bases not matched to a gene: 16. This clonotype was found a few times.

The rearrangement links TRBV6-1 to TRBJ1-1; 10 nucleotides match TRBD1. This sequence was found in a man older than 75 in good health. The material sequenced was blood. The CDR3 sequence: CASSEHNVPGQGFGTEAFF. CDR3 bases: TGTGCCAGCAGTGAACACAACGTCCCGGGACAGGGGTTTGGCACTGAAGCTTTCTTT.